This TCR beta chain was found in a study of OX40 agonist ivuxolimab in advanced cancers. As for the study more broadly: Ivuxolimab was a fully human IgG2 agonistic monoclonal antibody targeting the costimulatory receptor OX40 (CD134). Intravenous ivuxolimab was administered to patients every 2 weeks at six dose levels: 0.01, 0.1, 0.3, 1.5, 3 and 10 mg/kg. Of the approximately 54 patients in dose escalation, 19 had hepatocellular carcinoma, some 15 had melanoma, 9 had renal cell carcinoma and 9 had head and neck cancer. The dose-escalation cohort was approximately 83% male with a mean age of about 65 years, ranging from roughly 20 to 85. Prior anti-PD-1, anti-PD-L1 or anti-CTLA-4 therapy was permitted, and checkpoint inhibitors had been received by about 44% of dose-escalation patients. Partial responses occurred in three dose-escalation patients: two with cutaneous melanoma and one with hepatocellular carcinoma. The purpose of peripheral TCRbeta sequencing was to test whether ivuxolimab changed TCR sequence diversity and led to clonal T-cell expansion. The monotherapy dose-escalation portion (N ≈ 52 patients) of the phase I ivuxolimab trial is reported in the paper. The research as a whole found: Low levels of normalized T-cell clonal expansion were also shown by some nonresponding patients. Which antigens the clonally expanded peripheral T cells were specific for was not determined. On average, CD8+ T cells showed more expanded clones than CD4+ T cells after ivuxolimab. Clonal expansion of both CD4+ and CD8+ blood T cells was observed from baseline to week 6 at doses 0.1 to 3.0 mg/kg. In the 0.1-3.0 mg/kg groups, partial responders had among the lowest normalized peripheral clonal expansion, particularly in CD8+ T cells.

The CDR3 starts with the cysteine, ends with the phenylalanine, and has 11 residues. Left in the record is the CDR3 DNA by itself, 33 bases read in frame from the first base. V loses 4 bases, J loses 8 bases, and the germline ends lie 9 bases apart. In the germline V gene, CDR1 corresponds to SGHRS and CDR2 to YFSETQ. Genomic DNA was isolated from the sorted cells so that the TCRbeta CDR3 region could be sequenced. The immunoSEQ Assay was used for sequencing of TCRbeta CDR3 regions. The source is immuneACCESS, and TCRdb retained only in-frame sequences with V and J called. Part of the clones is not carried over; for the studies checked, unresolved V genes explain less than half of this, and the remainder is unexplained. For this sample there are 70,000 to 100,000 clones; more than 80% appear just once. The top ten clones comprise about 7.7% of the sample. The trial excluded patients who had a history of autoimmune disease or who were on systemic immunosuppression. Peripheral blood for TCR sequencing was collected from all dose cohorts at baseline, on cycle 4 day 1, and on cycle 7 day 1. The samples were drawn from a first-in-human, open-label, multicenter phase I dose-escalation trial of ivuxolimab. Adults with locally advanced or metastatic melanoma, renal cell, hepatocellular, or head and neck squamous cell carcinoma were enrolled in the trial. Before TCR sequencing, CD4+ T cells and CD8+ T cells were sorted from peripheral blood as separate populations.

Regarding this clone: Its target antigen remains unknown. No much larger clone exists at a distance of one base, and base qualities are not known.

The sequence derives from an adult with an advanced solid tumor such as melanoma, head and neck, liver or kidney cancer. The source was CD4+ or CD8+ T cells sorted from blood, collected in a trial of the OX40 agonist ivuxolimab. The sequence links TRBV5-1 to TRBJ1-2, with the D gene call left open. The CDR3 region: CASSLGVGYTF. The sequence in DNA is TGCGCCAGCAGCCTTGGGGTGGGCTACACCTTC.